This TCR beta chain was captured in a study of shared clonotypes between healthy human individuals (dated by TCRdb to about 2020). Describing the broader study: A couple of women and a few men aged 18 to 49 years were included in the cohort. For each donor, CD4 naive and CD4 memory were each run on three plates, CD8 naive on two plates, and CD8 memory on one plate. The study deeply sequenced blood TCR repertoires of about 5 healthy adults to estimate repertoire size and the extent of clonotype sharing between individuals. To increase sequencing depth and limit assay-specific biases, different laboratories used diverse techniques to prepare libraries and sequence TCR repertoires. Between about 0.9 and 8.9 billion PBMCs per donor were obtained by leukapheresis. Broader findings and caveats from the paper: Only blood was sampled, and tissue TCR repertoires likely differ from those in blood. Rarefaction of sorted-subset datasets indicated incomplete sequencing despite the large sequencing depth. Across a few donors, about 5% of naive CD4, more than 3% of naive CD8, 2% to 2.5% of memory CD4, and under 0.45% of memory CD8 clonotypes were shared. Pairwise subsampling led to the expectation that sequencing depth would affect the degree of clonotype sharing among donors. Naive subsets generally had larger estimated clonotype richness than memory subsets did. Because the study included only a small number of donors, the genetic and exposure-history diversity represented was limited. Compared with non-shared clonotypes, clonotypes shared by all four sorted-subset donors had higher generation probabilities.

Via the germline V gene, CDR1 is MRHNA and CDR2 SNTAGT. V lost 9 bases and J lost 5 bases; the stretch between them is 16 bases long. Counted from cysteine to phenylalanine, this CDR3 has 13 amino acids. The only DNA kept is the CDR3, 39 bases in frame from the first base. Using the deep immunoSEQ assay, multiplex PCR amplified TCR CDR3 regions from genomic DNA. Extracted genomic DNA from each cell subset was spread evenly across all wells of several immunoSEQ 96-well plates, with each plate serving as a replicate. Each replicate PCR for sorted subsets received 200 ng genomic DNA, equal to tens of thousands of T cell genomes. Purified libraries were measured with a Qubit 3.0 fluorometer, size-checked on a Bioanalyzer 2100, and measured again with the KAPA Library Quantification kit. Each immunoSEQ 96-well plate was sequenced on its own single-read 150-cycle Illumina NextSeq 550 flow cell. On the authors' methods: Because the immunoSEQ output held only junctional sequences and lacked quality scores, the filtering could not match the filtering applied to full-length reads. Sequences were annotated with PyIR, a Python wrapper for IgBLAST v1.9, and V/J genes and CDR3 were assigned using IMGT germline references. Reads were removed for weak V/J assignments (E-value above 1e-6), missing CDR3, stop codons, out-of-frame junctions, or ambiguous translated residues. V3J clonotypes were defined by identical inferred V gene, J gene, and CDR3 amino acid sequence. To compute the percentage overlap between repertoires, the number of shared unique clonotypes was divided by the size of the smaller repertoire. Repertoire richness was assessed with RTK rarefaction, the Chao1 estimator, and Recon v2.1 estimates of unobserved clonotypes. For all TCRbeta clonotypes obtained by the gDNA method from four donors, generation probabilities were computed with OLGA. This immuneACCESS table, as held by TCRdb, lists in-frame sequences with V and J called but not all clones. Of the missing ones, under half trace to an unresolved V gene in checked studies; the others have no known cause. Clone size and V and J calls were adopted from that table, with D and trimming inferred from the DNA. Counted in this sample were around 2.1 million clones; about 92% of them appeared once. 1.5% to 2% of the sample rests with the top ten.

For the CD8 naive samples, CD45RO-negative cells were positively selected for CCR7, yielding a CD45RA+CCR7+ population from which TemRA cells were excluded. The donors were healthy, HIV-negative adults with no recently reported acute infections or vaccinations. All donors were Caucasian adults living in Nashville, Tennessee, USA. Blood was collected by leukapheresis, and PBMCs were isolated by Ficoll-Histopaque density gradient centrifugation and then cryopreserved in liquid nitrogen vapor phase. Purity and quantity of every magnetically sorted T cell population were checked by analytical flow cytometry. Each sorted fraction had its genomic DNA isolated and then quantified by UV absorbance on a Nanodrop 2000c. This clone was counted a few times. It lacks a known antigen. Base-call qualities are not available, and no considerably larger clone is one nucleotide away.

The material sequenced was naive CD8+ T cells from PBMCs. The cell subset or site tag for this specimen amounts to: CD45RA+CCR7+. This chain is built from TRBV6-4 and TRBJ1-1; too little of a D gene remains to name it. This TCR came from a man younger than 35 in good health. Some clones in this sample may be carry-over from other donors' samples. The sequence in DNA is TGTGCCAGTATTAACTCCCGGGGAACTGAAGCTTTCTTT. The encoded protein is CASINSRGTEAFF.